Below are 16 T cell receptor beta chains sequenced from a single sample in a study of blood T cell repertoires in COVID-19. Produced via immunoSEQ multiplex PCR; TCRdb's table is partial and in-frame only. Of hundreds of thousands of clones in the sample, roughly 85% are singletons; the top ten hold 1.5% to 2%. The sample consisted of PBMCs or T cells enriched from blood (not recorded which). These receptors were collected from a woman aged 30 to 39 who had been exposed to COVID-19.

The V call is TRBV7-6, the J call TRBJ2-3, with D possibly TRBD1 on 6 matching bases. The CDR3 is 16 amino acids. V lost 5 bases and J 0 bases, leaving 15 bases between the germline ends. The germline V gene has CDR1 SGHVS and CDR2 FNYEAQ. The chain's CDR3 is CASSPRGQTSTDTQYF. DNA of the CDR3: TGTGCCAGCAGCCCGCGAGGACAGACTAGCACAGATACGCAGTATTTT.

The rearrangement joins TRBV30 to TRBJ1-5; the D is unclear. The CDR3 has 14 residues. Trimming pared 0 bases from V and 4 bases from J, leaving 10 bases between. CDR1 GTSNPN and CDR2 SVGIG come from the germline V gene (reference sequence). CDR3 in amino acids: CAWSVGSGNQPQHF. CDR3 coding DNA: TGTGCCTGGAGTGTCGGCAGCGGGAATCAGCCCCAGCATTTT.

The rearrangement links TRBV12-3 or TRBV12-4 to TRBJ1-6, with 8 bases aligning to TRBD1. V trimming: 5 bases; J trimming: 10 bases; junction bases outside the gene matches: 4. The CDR3 has 13 amino acids. The CDR3 loop is CASSATGDSPLHF. CDR3 coding DNA: TGTGCCAGCAGTGCGACAGGGGACTCACCCCTCCACTTT.

The chain links TRBV11-2 to TRBJ2-1; weak D call: TRBD2 (6 bases). Germline V gene data show CDR1 as SGHAT and CDR2 as FQNNGV. This CDR3 contains 16 residues. The germline V and J ends were trimmed by 4 bases and 4 bases, with 17 bases remaining between them. The CDR3, as DNA: TGTGCCAGCAGCTCCAATATCGGGACTGCATACAATGAGCAGTTCTTC. This translates into CASSSNIGTAYNEQFF.

The chain couples TRBV4-2 to TRBJ2-3, with TRBD2 matching 15 bases. Germline V gives CDR1 LGHNA, CDR2 YNFKEQ. This CDR3 has 23 residues. J was trimmed by 0 bases and V by 0 bases; bases with no gene match: 16. DNA for the CDR3: TGTGCCAGCAGCCAAGACCTATTCGTGGCCGGGACTAGCGGGAGGCTGAGCACAGATACGCAGTATTTT. This translates into CASSQDLFVAGTSGRLSTDTQYF.

CDR3 DNA: TGTGCCAGCAGCTGGCCCCCACAGGGGGGAGAGACCCAGTACTTC. It encodes CASSWPPQGGETQYF. The chain has TRBV11-2 and TRBJ2-5; 8 nucleotides line up with TRBD1. This CDR3 comprises 15 residues. V was pared by 4 bases and J by 4 bases, with 8 bases of the junction left unmatched. Germline V gives CDR1 SGHAT, CDR2 FQNNGV.

The rearrangement links TRBV7-3 to TRBJ2-1; the match to TRBD2 covers 7 bases. Germline V CDR1 and CDR2: SGHTA, FQGTGA. This CDR3 region has 15 residues. The V and J ends lost 5 bases and 6 bases, in that order; junction bases with no gene match: 10. This CDR3 reads CASSPLAGVLNEQFF. CDR3 sequence (DNA): TGTGCCAGCAGCCCTTTGGCGGGAGTTCTCAATGAGCAGTTCTTC. The full variable domain, in which reference TRBV7-3 and TRBJ2-1 provide the parts outside the CDR3, is GAGVSQTPSNKVTEKGKYVELRCDPISGHTALYWYRQSLGQGPEFLIYFQGTGAADDSGLPNDRFFAVRPEGSVSTLKIQRTERGDSAVYLCASSPLAGVLNEQFFGPGTRLTVL.

This clone was seen just once. V gene TRBV5-6 combines with J gene TRBJ2-1, with TRBD1 matching over 9 bases. Germline V gives CDR1 SGHDT, CDR2 YYEEEE. The V and J ends lost 6 bases and 6 bases, in that order; junction bases with no gene match: 4. The CDR3 has 13 amino acids. The CDR3 sequence is CASKGQGPNEQFF. The DNA of the CDR3 is TGTGCCAGCAAGGGACAGGGACCCAATGAGCAGTTCTTC. Combining the CDR3 with reference TRBV5-6 and TRBJ2-1 gives the whole variable domain DAGVTQSPTHLIKTRGQQVTLRCSPKSGHDTVSWYQQALGQGPQFIFQYYEEEERQRGNFPDRFSGHQFPNYSSELNVNALLLGDSALYLCASKGQGPNEQFFGPGTRLTVL.

The chain joins TRBV4-2 to TRBJ1-1; D gene unclear. The CDR3 is made up of 14 amino acids. In germline, CDR1 is LGHNA, CDR2 YNFKEQ. With 0 bases removed from V and 8 bases from J, the gap between germline ends came to 13 bases. The CDR3 DNA is TGTGCCAGCAGCCAAGATGAGGGCATGGCAGAAGCTTTCTTT. It translates to CASSQDEGMAEAFF.

The chain uses TRBV29-1 and TRBJ1-1, with D perhaps TRBD1 (5 bases). Trimming took off 6 bases at V and 0 bases at J, with 14 bases between the two ends. The CDR3 loop spans 14 amino acids. CDR1 is SQVTM, CDR2 ANQGSEA, per germline. CDR3: CSVWAAGMNTEAFF. CDR3 bases: TGCAGCGTATGGGCGGCAGGGATGAACACTGAAGCTTTCTTT.

This clone has only one observation. V usage is TRBV5-1 and J usage is TRBJ1-2; TRBD1 agrees at 9 bases. The V gene end was trimmed by 4 bases and the J gene end by 2 bases; junction bases not matched to a gene: 9. The CDR3 length is 16 residues. The germline gives CDR1 SGHRS, CDR2 YFSETQ. The DNA of the CDR3 is TGCGCCAGCAGCCCCCCCTGGGACAGGGAGAACTATGGCTACACCTTC. Its translation is CASSPPWDRENYGYTF.

The chain recombines TRBV7-3 with TRBJ2-2; no firm D call. Germline V lookup: CDR1 SGHTA, CDR2 FQGTGA. The CDR3 is 14 amino acids. Trimming stripped 1 base from V and 4 bases from J, with 7 bases between. The CDR3 DNA reads TGTGCCAGCAGCTTAATGAGTAGCACCGGGGAGCTGTTTTTT. Translating it yields CASSLMSSTGELFF.

The J gene is TRBJ1-5, the V gene TRBV4-1; possibly TRBD1 for D (6 bases). This CDR3 region has 16 residues. V dropped 4 bases and J dropped 5 bases, with 18 bases sitting between them. The germline V gene has CDR1 MGHRA and CDR2 YSYEKL. The CDR3 DNA is TGCGCCAGCAGCCTCGGGGGGGGCACCCGATATCAGCCCCAGCATTTT. Translation gives CASSLGGGTRYQPQHF.

This clone showed up just a few times. This sequence joins TRBV6-2 or TRBV6-3 and TRBJ2-1; 10 positions agree with TRBD2. J was trimmed by 7 bases and V by 5 bases; bases with no gene match: 14. The CDR3 totals 17 residues. Germline V gene data show CDR1 as MNHEY and CDR2 as SVGEGT. CDR3 region: CASSPNGLADISNEQFF. CDR3 DNA: TGTGCCAGCAGTCCCAACGGACTAGCGGACATTAGTAATGAGCAGTTCTTC.

The chain carries TRBV2 and TRBJ2-1; TRBD1 is a possible D gene (5 bases). V was trimmed by 6 bases and J by 0 bases, leaving 12 bases between them. The CDR3 sequence is 15 residues long. In germline, CDR1 is SNHLY, CDR2 FYNNEI. The CDR3: CASSAGSSSYNEQFF. Here the CDR3 DNA reads TGTGCCAGCAGCGCAGGGTCGAGCTCCTACAATGAGCAGTTCTTC.

This chain joins TRBV25-1 and TRBJ2-5; D possibly corresponds to TRBD1 (6 bases). V was trimmed by 1 base and J by 6 bases, leaving 9 bases between them. The germline V gene encodes CDR1 MGHDK and CDR2 SYGVNS. This CDR3 is built from 13 residues. The CDR3 DNA sequence: TGTGCCAGCAGTGAATGGACAGTACAGACCCAGTACTTC. Translating it yields CASSEWTVQTQYF. Full variable domain (outside the CDR3, taken from reference TRBV25-1 and TRBJ2-5): EADIYQTPRYLVIGTGKKITLECSQTMGHDKMYWYQQDPGMELHLIHYSYGVNSTEKGDLSSESTVSRIRTEHFPLTLESARPSHTSQYLCASSEWTVQTQYFGPGTRLLVL.